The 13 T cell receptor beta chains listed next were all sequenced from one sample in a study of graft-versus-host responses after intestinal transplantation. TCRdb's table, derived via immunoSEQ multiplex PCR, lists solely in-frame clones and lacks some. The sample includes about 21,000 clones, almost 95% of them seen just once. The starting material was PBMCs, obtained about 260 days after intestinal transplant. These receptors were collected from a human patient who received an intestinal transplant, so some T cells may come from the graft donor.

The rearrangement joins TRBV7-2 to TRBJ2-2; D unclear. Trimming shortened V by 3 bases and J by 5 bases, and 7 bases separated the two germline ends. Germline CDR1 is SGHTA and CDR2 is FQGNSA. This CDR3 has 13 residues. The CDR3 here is CASSFGQTGELFF. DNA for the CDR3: TGTGCCAGCAGCTTTGGGCAAACCGGGGAGCTGTTTTTT.

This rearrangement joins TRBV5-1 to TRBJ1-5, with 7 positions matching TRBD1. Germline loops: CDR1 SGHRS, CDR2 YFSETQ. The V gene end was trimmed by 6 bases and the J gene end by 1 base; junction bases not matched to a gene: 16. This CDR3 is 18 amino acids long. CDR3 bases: TGCGCCAGCATTTCCACGGGACAGACAAAGTGGAGCAATCAGCCCCAGCATTTT. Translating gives CASISTGQTKWSNQPQHF.

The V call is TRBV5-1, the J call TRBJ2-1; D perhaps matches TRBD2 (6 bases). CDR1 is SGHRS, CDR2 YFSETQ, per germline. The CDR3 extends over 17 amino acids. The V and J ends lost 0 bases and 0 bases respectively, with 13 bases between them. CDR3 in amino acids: CASSLEGLRGSYNEQFF. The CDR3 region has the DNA TGCGCCAGCAGCTTGGAAGGTTTGCGGGGCTCCTACAATGAGCAGTTCTTC.

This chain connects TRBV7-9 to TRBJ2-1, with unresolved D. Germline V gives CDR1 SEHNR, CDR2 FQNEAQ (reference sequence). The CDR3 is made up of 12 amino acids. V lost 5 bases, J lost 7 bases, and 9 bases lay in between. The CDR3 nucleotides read TGTGCCAGCAGCCCCCCCTTGAATGAGCAGTTCTTC. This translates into CASSPPLNEQFF.

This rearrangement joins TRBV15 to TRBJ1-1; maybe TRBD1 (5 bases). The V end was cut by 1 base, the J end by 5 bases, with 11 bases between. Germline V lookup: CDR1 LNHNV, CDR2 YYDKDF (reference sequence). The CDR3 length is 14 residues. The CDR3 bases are TGTGCCACCAGCAGAGTAGGGGCGAGAACTGAAGCTTTCTTT. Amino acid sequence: CATSRVGARTEAFF.

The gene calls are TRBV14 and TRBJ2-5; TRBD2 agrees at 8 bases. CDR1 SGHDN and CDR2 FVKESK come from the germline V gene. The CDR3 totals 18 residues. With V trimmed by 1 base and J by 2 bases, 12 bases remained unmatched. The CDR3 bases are TGTGCCAGCAGCCAAGGGCCAGGGTTTAGCGGGGCACAAGAGACCCAGTACTTC. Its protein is CASSQGPGFSGAQETQYF.

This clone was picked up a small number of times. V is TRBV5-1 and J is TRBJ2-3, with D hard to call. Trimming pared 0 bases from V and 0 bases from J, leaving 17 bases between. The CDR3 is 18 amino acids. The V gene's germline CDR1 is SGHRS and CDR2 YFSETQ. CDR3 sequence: CASSLVYFDESSTDTQYF. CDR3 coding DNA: TGCGCCAGCAGCTTGGTATACTTCGACGAGTCTAGCACAGATACGCAGTATTTT.

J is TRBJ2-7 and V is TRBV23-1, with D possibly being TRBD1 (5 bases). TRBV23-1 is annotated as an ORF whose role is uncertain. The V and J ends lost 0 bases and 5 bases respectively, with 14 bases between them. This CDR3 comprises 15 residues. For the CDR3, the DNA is TGCGCCAGCAGTCAATCTAGGACATTGTCGGACGAGCAGTACTTC. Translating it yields CASSQSRTLSDEQYF.

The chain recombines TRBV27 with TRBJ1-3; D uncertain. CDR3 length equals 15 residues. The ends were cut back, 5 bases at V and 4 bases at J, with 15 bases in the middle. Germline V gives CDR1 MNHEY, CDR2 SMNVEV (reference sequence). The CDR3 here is CASSPTAAIGNTIYF. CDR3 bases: TGTGCCAGCAGTCCAACAGCCGCGATCGGAAACACCATATATTTT.

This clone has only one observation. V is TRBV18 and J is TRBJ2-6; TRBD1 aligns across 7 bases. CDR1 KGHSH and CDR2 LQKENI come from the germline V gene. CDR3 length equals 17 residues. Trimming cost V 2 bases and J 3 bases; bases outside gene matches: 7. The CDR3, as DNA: TGTGCCAGCTCACCAGTACAGGGGAAGATTGGGGCCAACGTCCTGACTTTC. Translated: CASSPVQGKIGANVLTF.

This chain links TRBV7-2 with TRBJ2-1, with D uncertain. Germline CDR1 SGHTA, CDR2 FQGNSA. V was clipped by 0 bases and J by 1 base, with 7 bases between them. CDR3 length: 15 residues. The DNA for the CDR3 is TGTGCCAGCAGCTTAGCGGCATTATCCTACAATGAGCAGTTCTTC. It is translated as CASSLAALSYNEQFF.

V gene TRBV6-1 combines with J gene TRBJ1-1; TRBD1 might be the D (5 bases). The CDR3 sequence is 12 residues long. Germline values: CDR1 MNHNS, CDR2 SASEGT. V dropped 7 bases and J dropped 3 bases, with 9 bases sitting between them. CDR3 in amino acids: CASKGWDTEAFF. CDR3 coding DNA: TGTGCCAGCAAGGGGTGGGACACTGAAGCTTTCTTT.

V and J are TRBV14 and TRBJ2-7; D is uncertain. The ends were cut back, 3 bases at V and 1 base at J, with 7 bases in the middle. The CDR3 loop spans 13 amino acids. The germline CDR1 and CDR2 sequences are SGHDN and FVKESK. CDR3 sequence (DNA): TGTGCCAGCAGCCAGCGGATTTCCTACGAGCAGTACTTC. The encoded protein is CASSQRISYEQYF.